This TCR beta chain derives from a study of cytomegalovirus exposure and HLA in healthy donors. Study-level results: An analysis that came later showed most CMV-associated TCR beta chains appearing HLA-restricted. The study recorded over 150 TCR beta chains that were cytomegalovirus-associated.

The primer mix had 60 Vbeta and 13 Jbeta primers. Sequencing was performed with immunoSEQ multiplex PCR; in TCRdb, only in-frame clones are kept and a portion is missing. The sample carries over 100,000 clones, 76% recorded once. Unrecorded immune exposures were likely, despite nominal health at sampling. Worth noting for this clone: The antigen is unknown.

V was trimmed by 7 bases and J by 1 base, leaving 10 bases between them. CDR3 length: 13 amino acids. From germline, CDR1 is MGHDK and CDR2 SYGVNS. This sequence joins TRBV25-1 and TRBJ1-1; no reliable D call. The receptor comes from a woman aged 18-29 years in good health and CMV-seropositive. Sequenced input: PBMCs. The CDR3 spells CASIMEGNTEAFF. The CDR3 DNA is TGTGCCAGCATTATGGAGGGGAACACTGAAGCTTTCTTT.